Each of the 8 T cell receptor beta chains below was sequenced from the same sample in a study of shared clonotypes between healthy human individuals. Here immunoSEQ multiplex PCR was the method, and the copy in TCRdb shows in-frame clones only, minus some. The repertoire holds 450,000 to 500,000 clones, over 75% seen once, with roughly 13% in the top ten. Input material: PBMCs. The receptors originated from a middle-aged woman in good health. Some clones in this sample may be carry-over from other donors' samples.

Remarks on this clone: A read error likely explains this, since a far larger clone differs by one base. The sample contains more than one DNA sequence encoding this CDR3. The chain carries TRBV6-1 and TRBJ1-2; D is uncertain. The CDR3 extends over 14 amino acids. The germline V gene has CDR1 MNHNS and CDR2 SASEGT. The CDR3 sequence is CASRAGPEMDGYTF. The CDR3 bases are TGTGCCAGCAGGGCCGGGCCAGAGATGGATGGCTACACCTTT.

This clone was seen ten or more times. This chain connects TRBV2 to TRBJ2-3, with 7 bases identical to TRBD2. V shed 6 bases and J 7 bases; nucleotides not matched to a gene: 10. This CDR3 spans 14 amino acids. The germline V gene has CDR1 SNHLY and CDR2 FYNNEI. The CDR3 region is CASRGPSGSHTQYF. CDR3 DNA: TGTGCCAGCAGGGGACCTAGCGGTAGTCATACGCAGTATTTT.

The chain couples TRBV5-1 to TRBJ2-7, with 12 bases matching TRBD2. This CDR3 is built from 16 residues. Trimming cost V 2 bases and J 4 bases; bases outside gene matches: 7. From germline, CDR1 is SGHRS and CDR2 YFSETQ. CDR3 loop: CASSLVTSGSFYEQYF. For the CDR3, the DNA is TGCGCCAGCAGCTTAGTGACTAGCGGGAGTTTTTACGAGCAGTACTTC.

Details on this clone: Since a far larger clone is one base different, this is likely a read error. The V and J genes are TRBV30 and TRBJ1-5, with TRBD1 matching over 7 bases. The CDR3 runs to 14 residues. CDR1 and CDR2 from the germline V gene are GTSNPN and SVGIG (reference sequence). The V segment lost 2 bases and the J segment 0 bases; nucleotides outside the gene matches: 1. CDR3 in DNA: TGTGCCTGGAGTCGGGACAGTAGCAATCAGCCCCAGCATTTT. Translating gives CAWSRDSSNQPQHF.

On this clone itself: This likely reflects a read error, since a far larger clone is one base away. The CDR3 carries no conserved terminal phenylalanine or tryptophan, so it likely arises from a read error. The chain recombines TRBV28 with TRBJ1-2, with D perhaps matching TRBD1 (6 bases). The CDR3 length is 14 residues. Between the trimmed V and J ends, which lost 5 bases and 1 base, there was a span of 11 bases. Germline V gene lookup returns CDR1 MDHEN and CDR2 SYDVKM. Here the CDR3 DNA reads TGTGCCAGCAGTCGGCAGGGGTTTAACTATGGCTACACCTCC. Its protein is CASSRQGFNYGYTS.

Comment on this clone: A far larger clone is one nucleotide away, so this likely arose from a read error. The V gene is TRBV7-3, the J gene TRBJ2-2; either TRBD1 or TRBD2 may supply D (5 bases each). This CDR3 has 15 amino acids. CDR1 is SGHTA, CDR2 FQGTGA, per germline. Written as DNA, the CDR3 is TGTGCCAGCAGCTTAGAGGGGAGATCCGACGGGGAGCCGTTTTTT. This sequence encodes CASSLEGRSDGEPFF.

V usage is TRBV5-1 and J usage is TRBJ2-6; unclear D gene. CDR3 size: 13 residues. Germline assignment: CDR1 SGHRS and CDR2 YFSETQ. V was cut by 0 bases and J by 5 bases, with 3 bases left in between. The CDR3 spells CASSLVRANVLTF. The CDR3 region has the DNA TGCGCCAGCAGCTTGGTAAGGGCCAACGTCCTGACTTTC.

The chain uses TRBV9 and TRBJ1-2; D is unresolved. Trimming took off 2 bases at V and 4 bases at J, with 12 bases between the two ends. The CDR3 sequence is 14 residues long. Per germline, CDR1 SGDLS and CDR2 YYNGEE. The CDR3 loop reads CASSVLGLSYGYTF. CDR3 in DNA: TGTGCCAGCAGCGTTTTAGGGTTGAGCTATGGCTACACCTTC.